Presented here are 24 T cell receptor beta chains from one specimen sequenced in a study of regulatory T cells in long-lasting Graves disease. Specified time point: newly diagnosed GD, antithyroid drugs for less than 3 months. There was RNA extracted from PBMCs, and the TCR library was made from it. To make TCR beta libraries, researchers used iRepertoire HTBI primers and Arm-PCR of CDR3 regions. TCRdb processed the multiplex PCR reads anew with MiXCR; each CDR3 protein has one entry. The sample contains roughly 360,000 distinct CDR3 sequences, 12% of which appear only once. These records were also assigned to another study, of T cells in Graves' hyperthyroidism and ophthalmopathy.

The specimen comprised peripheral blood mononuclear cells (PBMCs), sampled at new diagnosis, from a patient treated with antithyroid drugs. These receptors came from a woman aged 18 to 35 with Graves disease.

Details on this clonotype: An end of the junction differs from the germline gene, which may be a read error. CDR3 nucleotide sequence: TGTGCCGGCTCACCTTTTCAGACTAGCGGAAATGAGCAGTTCTTC. Residues: CAGSPFQTSGNEQFF. The rearrangement links TRBV18 to TRBJ2-1, with 9 bases matching TRBD2. This CDR3 contains 15 residues. Germline V gives CDR1 KGHSH, CDR2 LQKENI. Together with reference TRBV18 and TRBJ2-1, the CDR3 gives the full variable domain: NAGVMQNPRHLVRRRGQEARLRCSPMKGHSHVYWYRQLPEEGLKFMVYLQKENIIDESGMPKERFSAEFPKEGPSILRIQQVVRGDSAAYFCAGSPFQTSGNEQFFGPGTRLTVL.

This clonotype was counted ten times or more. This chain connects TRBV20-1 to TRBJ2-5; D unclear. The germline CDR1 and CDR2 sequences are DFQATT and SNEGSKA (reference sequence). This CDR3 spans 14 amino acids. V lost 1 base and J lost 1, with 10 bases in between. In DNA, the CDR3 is TGCAGTGCTAGAGTAGGTCACCGCCAAGAGACCCAGTACTTC. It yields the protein CSARVGHRQETQYF.

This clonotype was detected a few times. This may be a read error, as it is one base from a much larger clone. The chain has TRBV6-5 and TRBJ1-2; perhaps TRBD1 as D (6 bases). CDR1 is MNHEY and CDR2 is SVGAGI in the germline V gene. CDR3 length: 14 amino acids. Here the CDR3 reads CASGYLGHNYGYTF. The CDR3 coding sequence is TGTGCCAGCGGTTACCTGGGACATAACTATGGCTACACCTTC.

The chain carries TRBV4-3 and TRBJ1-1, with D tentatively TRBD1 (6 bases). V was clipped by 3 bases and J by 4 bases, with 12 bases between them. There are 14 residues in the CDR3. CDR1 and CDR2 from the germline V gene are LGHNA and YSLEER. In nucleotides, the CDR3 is TGCGCCAGCAGCCACCGACAGGCGAGCACTGAAGCTTTCTTT. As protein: CASSHRQASTEAFF.

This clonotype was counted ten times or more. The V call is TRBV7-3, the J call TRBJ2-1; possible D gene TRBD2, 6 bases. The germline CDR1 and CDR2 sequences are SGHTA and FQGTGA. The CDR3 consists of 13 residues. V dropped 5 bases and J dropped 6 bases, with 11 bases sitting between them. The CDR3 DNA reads TGTGCCAGCAGCCCTGGGGGGTTCAATGAGCAGTTCTTC. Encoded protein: CASSPGGFNEQFF. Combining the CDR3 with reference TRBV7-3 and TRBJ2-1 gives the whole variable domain GAGVSQTPSNKVTEKGKYVELRCDPISGHTALYWYRQSLGQGPEFLIYFQGTGAADDSGLPNDRFFAVRPEGSVSTLKIQRTERGDSAVYLCASSPGGFNEQFFGPGTRLTVL.

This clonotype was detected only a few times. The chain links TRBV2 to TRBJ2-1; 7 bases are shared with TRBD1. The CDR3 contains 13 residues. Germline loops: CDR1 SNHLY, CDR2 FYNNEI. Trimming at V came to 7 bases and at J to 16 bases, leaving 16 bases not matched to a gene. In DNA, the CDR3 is TGTGCCAGCACGACCACCACAGGGGTCCCTCTCTTCTTC. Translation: CASTTTTGVPLFF. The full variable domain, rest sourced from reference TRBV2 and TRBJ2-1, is EPEVTQTPSHQVTQMGQEVILRCVPISNHLYFYWYRQILGQKVEFLVSFYNNEISEKSEIFDDQFSVERPDGSNFTLKIRSTKLEDSAMYFCASTTTTGVPLFFGPGTRLTVL.

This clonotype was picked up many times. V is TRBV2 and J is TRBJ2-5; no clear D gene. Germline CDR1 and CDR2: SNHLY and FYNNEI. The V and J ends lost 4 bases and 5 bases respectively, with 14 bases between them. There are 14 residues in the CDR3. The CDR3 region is CASSGRMDVETQYF. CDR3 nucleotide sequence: TGTGCCAGCAGTGGAAGGATGGACGTGGAGACCCAGTACTTC.

For the CDR3, the DNA is TGTGCCTGGAGTGTACAAGTGAGCTCCTACAATGAGCAGTTCTTC. The encoded protein is CAWSVQVSSYNEQFF. V gene TRBV30 combines with J gene TRBJ2-1; unclear D gene. CDR1 is GTSNPN and CDR2 is SVGIG in the germline V gene (reference sequence). This CDR3 spans 15 amino acids. V lost 0 bases and J 0 bases, leaving 9 bases between the germline ends. The complete variable domain, with remaining parts taken from reference TRBV30 and TRBJ2-1, reads SQTIHQWPATLVQPVGSPLSLECTVEGTSNPNLYWYRQAAGRGLQLLFYSVGIGQISSEVPQNLSASRPQDRQFILSSKKLLLSDSGFYLCAWSVQVSSYNEQFFGPGTRLTVL.

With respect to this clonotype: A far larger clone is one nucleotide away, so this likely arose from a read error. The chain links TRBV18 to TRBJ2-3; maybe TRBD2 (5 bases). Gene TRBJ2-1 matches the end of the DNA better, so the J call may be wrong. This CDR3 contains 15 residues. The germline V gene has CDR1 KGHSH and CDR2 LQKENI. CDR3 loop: CASSPPTTTINGQFF. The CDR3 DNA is TGTGCCAGCTCACCACCGACTACCACTATCAATGGGCAGTTCTTC.

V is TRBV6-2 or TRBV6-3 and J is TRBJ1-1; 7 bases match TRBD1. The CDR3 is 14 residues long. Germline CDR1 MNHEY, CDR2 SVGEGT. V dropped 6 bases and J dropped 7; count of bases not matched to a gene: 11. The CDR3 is CASRGGGLLDEAFF. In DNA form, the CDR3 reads TGTGCCAGCAGGGGAGGGGGCCTCTTAGATGAAGCTTTCTTT.

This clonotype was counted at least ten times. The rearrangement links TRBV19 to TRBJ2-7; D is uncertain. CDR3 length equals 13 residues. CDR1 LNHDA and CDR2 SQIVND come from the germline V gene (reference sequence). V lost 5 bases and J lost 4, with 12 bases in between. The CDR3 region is CASSALEAYEQYF. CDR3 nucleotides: TGTGCCAGTAGTGCTCTGGAAGCATACGAGCAGTACTTC.

In DNA form, the CDR3 reads TGTGCCTCAAACAGGGGACCGAGCACTGAAGCTTTCTTT. This sequence encodes CASNRGPSTEAFF. The chain joins TRBV2 to TRBJ1-1, with 7 bases aligning to TRBD1. The germline V gene encodes CDR1 SNHLY and CDR2 FYNNEI. The CDR3 totals 13 residues. V shed 11 bases and J 4 bases; nucleotides not matched to a gene: 10.

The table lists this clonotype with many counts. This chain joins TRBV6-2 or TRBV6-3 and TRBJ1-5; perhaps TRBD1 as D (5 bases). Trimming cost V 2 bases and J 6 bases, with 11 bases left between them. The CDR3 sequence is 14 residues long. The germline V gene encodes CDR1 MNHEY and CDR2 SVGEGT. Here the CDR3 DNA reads TGTGCCAGCAGTTACAGCAGGGAGGTTCAGCCCCAGCATTTT. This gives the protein CASSYSREVQPQHF.

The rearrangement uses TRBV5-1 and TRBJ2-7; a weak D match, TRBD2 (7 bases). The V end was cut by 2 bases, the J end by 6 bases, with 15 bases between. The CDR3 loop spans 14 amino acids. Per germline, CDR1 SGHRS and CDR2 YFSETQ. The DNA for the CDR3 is TGCGCCAGCAGCTTTGGACTAGGGGGAGCCGAGCAGTACGTC. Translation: CASSFGLGGAEQYV.

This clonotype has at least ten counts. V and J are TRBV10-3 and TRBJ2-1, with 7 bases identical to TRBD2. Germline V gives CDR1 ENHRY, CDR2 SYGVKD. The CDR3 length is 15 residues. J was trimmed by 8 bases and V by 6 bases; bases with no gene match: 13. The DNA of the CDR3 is TGTGCCATCAGCGAACGGGGGGTCTCAGGCGATGAGCAGTTCTTC. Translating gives CAISERGVSGDEQFF.

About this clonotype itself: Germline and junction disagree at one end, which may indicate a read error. This CDR3 is CACTRREGTEASF. CDR3 DNA sequence: TGTGCCTGCACTAGGCGGGAGGGCACTGAAGCTTCCTTT. The chain recombines TRBV12-3 or TRBV12-4 with TRBJ1-1, with unresolved D. There are 13 residues in the CDR3.

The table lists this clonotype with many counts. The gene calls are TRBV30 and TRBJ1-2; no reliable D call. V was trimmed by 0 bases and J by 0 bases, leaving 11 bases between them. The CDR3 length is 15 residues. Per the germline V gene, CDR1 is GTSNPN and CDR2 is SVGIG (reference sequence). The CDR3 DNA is TGTGCCTGGAGTGTCGGGCAAGTAGCTAACTATGGCTACACCTTC. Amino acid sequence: CAWSVGQVANYGYTF.

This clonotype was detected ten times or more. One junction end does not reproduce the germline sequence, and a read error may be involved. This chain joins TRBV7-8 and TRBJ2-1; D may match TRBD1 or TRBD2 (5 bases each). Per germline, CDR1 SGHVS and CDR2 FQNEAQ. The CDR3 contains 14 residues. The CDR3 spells CASSSESPRDAMRF. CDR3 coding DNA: TGTGCCAGCAGTTCTGAAAGCCCCAGGGACGCCATGCGGTTC. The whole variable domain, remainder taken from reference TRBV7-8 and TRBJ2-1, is GAGVSQSPRYKVAKRGQDVALRCDPISGHVSLFWYQQALGQGPEFLTYFQNEAQLDKSGLPSDRFFAERPEGSVSTLKIQRTQQEDSAVYLCASSSESPRDAMRFGPGTRLTVL.

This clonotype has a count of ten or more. The CDR3 DNA follows: TGCGCCAGCAGCCAAGCTCGAAGTTTGACAGCCTACACCGGGGAGCTGTTTTTT. It is translated as CASSQARSLTAYTGELFF. The chain couples TRBV4-3 to TRBJ2-2, with D maybe TRBD1 (5 bases). The CDR3 runs 18 residues. The germline V gene encodes CDR1 LGHNA and CDR2 YSLEER. V was pared by 1 base and J by 3 bases, with 18 bases between.

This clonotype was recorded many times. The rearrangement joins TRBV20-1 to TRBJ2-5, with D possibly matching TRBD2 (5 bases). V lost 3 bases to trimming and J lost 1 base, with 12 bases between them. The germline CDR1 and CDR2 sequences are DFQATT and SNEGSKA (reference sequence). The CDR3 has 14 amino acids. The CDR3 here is CSASPGSIQETQYF. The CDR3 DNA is TGCAGTGCTAGTCCGGGGAGTATCCAAGAGACCCAGTACTTC.

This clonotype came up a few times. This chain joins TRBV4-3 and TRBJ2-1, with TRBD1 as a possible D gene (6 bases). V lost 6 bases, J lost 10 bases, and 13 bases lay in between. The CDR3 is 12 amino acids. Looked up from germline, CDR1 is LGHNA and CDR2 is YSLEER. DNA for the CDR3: TGCGCCAGCAGGCACCCTAGGGGGGAGCAGTTCTTC. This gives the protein CASRHPRGEQFF.

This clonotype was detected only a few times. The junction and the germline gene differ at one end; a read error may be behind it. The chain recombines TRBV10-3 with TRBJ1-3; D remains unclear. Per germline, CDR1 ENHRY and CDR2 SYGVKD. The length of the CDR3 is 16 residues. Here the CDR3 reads CAISVALTGPGNTVYF. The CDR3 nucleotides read TGTGCCATCAGTGTCGCACTGACTGGACCTGGAAACACCGTATATTTT.

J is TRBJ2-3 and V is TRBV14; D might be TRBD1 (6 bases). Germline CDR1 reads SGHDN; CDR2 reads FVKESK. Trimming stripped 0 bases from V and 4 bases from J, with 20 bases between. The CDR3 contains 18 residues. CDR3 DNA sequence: TGTGCCAGCAGCCAAGATTGGGGCTCAGGGGTTGAGTCAGATACGCAGTATTTT. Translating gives CASSQDWGSGVESDTQYF.

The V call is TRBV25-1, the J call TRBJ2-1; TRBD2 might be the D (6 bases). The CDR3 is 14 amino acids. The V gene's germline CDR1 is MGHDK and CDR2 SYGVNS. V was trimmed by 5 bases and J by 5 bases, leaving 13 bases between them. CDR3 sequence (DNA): TGTGCCAGCAGTTATCCGGGACTGCACAATGAGCAGTTCTTC. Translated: CASSYPGLHNEQFF.